The 25 T cell receptor beta chains reported below all come from one sample, sequenced in a study of neurological immune-mediated disorders. TCRdb called the 5' RACE reads again in MiXCR, with one record for every CDR3 protein. The repertoire has tens of thousands of distinct CDR3 sequences, approximately 13% of them found once; the top ten carry around 5.9%. Regarding time point: technical triplicate 1. Sequenced input: CD4+ T cells from blood. These receptors were collected from a female donor with HTLV-1-associated myelopathy (HAM/TSP).

A remark on this clonotype: A read error may account for a junction end that differs from germline. The V gene is TRBV20-1, the J gene TRBJ2-3; 11 positions agree with TRBD2. The germline CDR1 and CDR2 sequences are DFQATT and SNEGSKA (reference sequence). CDR3 size: 16 residues. In nucleotides, the CDR3 is TGCAGTGCTAGAGGCCCCACTAGCGGGAGCATAAATACACAGTATTTT. Translation gives CSARGPTSGSINTQYF.

This clonotype was counted many times. The chain links TRBV15 to TRBJ2-3; no clear D gene. V gave up 5 bases and J gave up 5 bases, with 8 bases separating them. The CDR3 extends over 12 amino acids. The germline V gene encodes CDR1 LNHNV and CDR2 YYDKDF (reference sequence). The CDR3 spells CATSGDGDTQYF. Written as DNA, the CDR3 is TGTGCCACCAGCGGGGATGGAGATACGCAGTATTTT.

This clonotype was seen at least ten times. The chain has TRBV7-9 and TRBJ1-1; TRBD1 aligns across 7 bases. The junction had 14 bases not matched to a gene; V was cut back by 5 bases and J by 8 bases. The CDR3 spans 15 residues. Germline V CDR1 and CDR2: SEHNR, FQNEAQ (reference sequence). CDR3 sequence (DNA): TGTGCCAGCAGCCCCGTTGGGCAGACAGGGAACGAAGCTTTCTTT. Translation gives CASSPVGQTGNEAFF.

This clonotype was seen just once. J is TRBJ2-3 and V is TRBV6-6; maybe TRBD1 (6 bases). The length of the CDR3 is 16 residues. Germline values: CDR1 MNHNY, CDR2 SVGAGI (reference sequence). V was cut by 10 bases and J by 4 bases, with 24 bases left in between. This CDR3 is CAIRPEVAGAADTQYF. The CDR3 DNA reads TGTGCCATCAGGCCTGAAGTGGCAGGGGCCGCAGATACGCAGTATTTT.

This clonotype is labeled medium-sized. DNA for the CDR3: TGCGCCAGCAGCTCTTCGGGCAGCTCTAATGAAAAACTGTTTTTT. Protein product: CASSSSGSSNEKLFF. The V gene is TRBV5-1, the J gene TRBJ1-4; D unclear. This CDR3 comprises 15 residues. V lost 3 bases and J lost 3, with 12 bases in between. Germline loops: CDR1 SGHRS, CDR2 YFSETQ.

This clonotype was counted many times. The chain links TRBV11-2 to TRBJ2-5, with D tentatively TRBD1 (6 bases). Trimming left V 4 bases short and J 5 bases short, with 14 bases between. The CDR3 sequence is 14 residues long. CDR1 is SGHAT, CDR2 FQNNGV, per germline. The CDR3 reads CASSSSQGLETQYF. The CDR3 DNA sequence: TGTGCCAGCAGCTCATCACAGGGTTTGGAGACCCAGTACTTC. Variable domain in full (rest from reference TRBV11-2 and TRBJ2-5): EAGVAQSPRYKIIEKRQSVAFWCNPISGHATLYWYQQILGQGPKLLIQFQNNGVVDDSQLPKDRFSAERLKGVDSTLKIQPAKLEDSAVYLCASSSSQGLETQYFGPGTRLLVL.

There are many counts of this clonotype. This rearrangement joins TRBV5-1 to TRBJ2-2; D not certain. The CDR3 is made up of 15 amino acids. V gave up 4 bases and J gave up 2 bases, with 12 bases separating them. Germline CDR1 and CDR2: SGHRS and YFSETQ. The CDR3 reads CASSPSGPNTGELFF. The CDR3, as DNA: TGCGCCAGCAGCCCGTCCGGACCAAACACCGGGGAGCTGTTTTTT.

This clonotype was counted many times. In DNA, the CDR3 is TGTGCCAGCAGCTCCCCTCGGGGAGAGCAGTTCTTC. This gives the protein CASSSPRGEQFF. V and J are TRBV7-2 and TRBJ2-1, with a weak D call TRBD2 (5 bases). The germline gives CDR1 SGHTA, CDR2 FQGNSA. This CDR3 has 12 residues. V lost 4 bases to trimming and J lost 10 bases, with 11 bases between them.

This clonotype has a count of ten or more. The V gene is TRBV27, the J gene TRBJ1-4; D possibly corresponds to TRBD1 (5 bases). This CDR3 is 13 amino acids long. Germline V lookup: CDR1 MNHEY, CDR2 SMNVEV (reference sequence). V gave up 6 bases and J gave up 5 bases, with 10 bases separating them. CDR3 in amino acids: CASSPRQNEKLFF. CDR3 nucleotides: TGTGCCAGCAGCCCCAGACAGAATGAAAAACTGTTTTTT.

The sample holds many counts of this clonotype. This chain joins TRBV5-1 and TRBJ2-3, with D possibly matching TRBD2 (5 bases). CDR3 size: 14 residues. The ends were cut back, 5 bases at V and 6 bases at J, with 16 bases in the middle. From germline, CDR1 is SGHRS and CDR2 YFSETQ. This CDR3 reads CASSPADRWDTQYF. DNA for the CDR3: TGCGCCAGCAGTCCAGCGGATAGATGGGATACGCAGTATTTT.

This clonotype was detected ten times or more. The CDR3 is CASSPIAGGHTGELFF. In DNA form, the CDR3 reads TGTGCCAGCAGTCCAATAGCGGGGGGGCACACCGGGGAGCTGTTTTTT. The chain carries TRBV2 and TRBJ2-2, with TRBD2 identical over 11 bases. The CDR3 totals 16 residues. V lost 5 bases, J lost 3 bases, and 5 bases stayed unmatched. Germline V lookup: CDR1 SNHLY, CDR2 FYNNEI.

This clonotype was seen many times. The chain combines TRBV6-6 with TRBJ2-6, with D perhaps TRBD1 (5 bases). Germline loops: CDR1 MNHNY, CDR2 SVGAGI (reference sequence). This CDR3 spans 20 amino acids. V was pared by 0 bases and J by 1 base, with 19 bases between. CDR3 sequence reads: CASSYSAPGNEPSGANVLTF. CDR3 DNA sequence: TGTGCCAGCAGTTACTCGGCGCCAGGGAACGAGCCGTCTGGGGCCAACGTCCTGACTTTC.

The table lists this clonotype with many counts. The chain carries TRBV5-1 and TRBJ2-7, with TRBD1 matching over 7 bases. The CDR3 runs 14 residues. The germline V gene encodes CDR1 SGHRS and CDR2 YFSETQ. The trim removed 4 bases at V and 2 bases at J, leaving 6 bases unmatched. The CDR3 loop reads CASSTQGLTYEQYF. The CDR3 nucleotides read TGCGCCAGCAGCACACAGGGGCTCACCTACGAGCAGTACTTC.

Sample share makes this clonotype medium-sized. This chain connects TRBV7-2 to TRBJ2-3, with D hard to call. The CDR3 totals 16 residues. V shed 2 bases and J shed 1 base, with 13 bases lying between them. Germline CDR1 is SGHTA and CDR2 is FQGNSA. CDR3 sequence: CASSLTAAGGTDTQYF. The CDR3 DNA reads as TGTGCCAGCAGCTTAACGGCCGCCGGCGGCACAGATACGCAGTATTTT.

This clonotype appeared many times. The chain joins TRBV20-1 to TRBJ2-7; TRBD1 matches 10 bases. The J segment lost 5 bases and the V segment lost 2 bases, leaving 15 bases of the junction unmatched. Germline CDR1 and CDR2: DFQATT and SNEGSKA (reference sequence). The CDR3 runs 17 residues. CDR3 in amino acids: CSARPSGGTGAGDEQYF. The DNA of the CDR3 is TGCAGTGCTAGACCAAGTGGAGGGACAGGGGCGGGTGACGAGCAGTACTTC.

By sample fraction, this clonotype is medium-sized. J is TRBJ2-7 and V is TRBV5-1; D gene uncertain. Trimming left V 4 bases short and J 6 bases short, with 14 bases between. The CDR3 is made up of 13 amino acids. Per the germline V gene, CDR1 is SGHRS and CDR2 is YFSETQ. CDR3 region: CASSLSGMGEQYF. The CDR3, as DNA: TGCGCCAGCAGCCTCTCGGGCATGGGCGAGCAGTACTTC.

This clonotype showed up many times. The chain uses TRBV5-6 and TRBJ2-3; unclear D gene. The CDR3 contains 14 residues. Per the germline V gene, CDR1 is SGHDT and CDR2 is YYEEEE. With 4 bases removed from V and 0 bases from J, the gap between germline ends came to 9 bases. The CDR3 region has the DNA TGTGCCAGCAGCCTAGTAGTTAGCACAGATACGCAGTATTTT. Translated, it gives CASSLVVSTDTQYF.

This clonotype appeared many times. The junction departs from germline at one end; a sequencing error may be responsible. The chain couples TRBV7-7 to TRBJ2-3; 7 bases map to TRBD2. Germline lookup yields CDR1 SSHAT and CDR2 FNYEAQ (reference sequence). This CDR3 is 14 amino acids long. CDR3: CASSAGEGRDTQYF. CDR3 nucleotide sequence: TGTGCTAGCAGCGCGGGGGAGGGTCGAGATACGCAGTATTTT. Drawing the rest from reference TRBV7-7 and TRBJ2-3, the complete variable domain is GAGVSQSPRYKVTKRGQDVTLRCDPISSHATLYWYQQALGQGPEFLTYFNYEAQPDKSGLPSDRFSAERPEGSISTLTIQRTEQRDSAMYRCASSAGEGRDTQYFGPGTRLTVL.

This clonotype was detected many times. This chain links TRBV20-1 with TRBJ2-3, with D perhaps matching TRBD2 (6 bases). CDR1 is DFQATT and CDR2 is SNEGSKA in the germline V gene (reference sequence). Trimming shortened V by 6 bases and J by 1 base, and 14 bases separated the two germline ends. CDR3 length: 14 residues. CDR3 sequence: CSAPGAGRTDTQYF. For the CDR3, the DNA is TGCAGTGCCCCTGGGGCGGGGCGCACAGATACGCAGTATTTT.

The sample holds many counts of this clonotype. This chain connects TRBV7-2 to TRBJ2-5; D possibly uses TRBD1 or TRBD2 (5 bases each). This CDR3 is 14 amino acids long. The V and J ends lost 3 bases and 0 bases respectively, with 8 bases between them. The germline gives CDR1 SGHTA, CDR2 FQGNSA. The CDR3 is CASSLGPYQETQYF. CDR3 nucleotide sequence: TGTGCCAGCAGCTTGGGACCGTACCAAGAGACCCAGTACTTC.

With respect to this clonotype: The junction and the germline gene differ at one end; a read error may be behind it. V is TRBV11-2 and J is TRBJ1-2; 7 bases line up with TRBD1. The CDR3 totals 15 residues. CDR1 and CDR2 from the germline V gene are SGHAT and FQNNGV. CDR3 DNA: TGTGCCAGCAGCCCATACAGGGGCGCTAACAATGGCTACACCTTC. This codes for CASSPYRGANNGYTF.

This clonotype has ten or more counts. The genes are TRBV10-3 and TRBJ1-6, with no clear D. Germline values: CDR1 ENHRY, CDR2 SYGVKD. The CDR3 runs 15 residues. V was trimmed by 2 bases and J by 9 bases, leaving 14 bases between them. The CDR3 is CAISEMDPQISPLHF. CDR3 bases: TGTGCCATCAGTGAGATGGACCCACAAATTTCACCCCTCCACTTT.

Ten or more counts support this clonotype. The chain uses TRBV5-1 and TRBJ2-7; maybe TRBD2 (6 bases). V shed 2 bases and J shed 6 bases, with 15 bases lying between them. Germline V CDR1 and CDR2: SGHRS, YFSETQ. There are 14 residues in the CDR3. This chain's CDR3 is CASSFTQQAGEQYF. CDR3 in DNA: TGCGCCAGCAGCTTCACCCAACAAGCGGGCGAGCAGTACTTC.

This clonotype was counted many times. The genes are TRBV13 and TRBJ2-1; D gene uncertain. The V gene's germline CDR1 is PRHDT and CDR2 FYEKMQ (reference sequence). This CDR3 has 15 residues. Trimming pared 2 bases from V and 0 bases from J, leaving 8 bases between. The CDR3 bases are TGTGCCAGCAGCTTAAAGGGAAGCTCCTACAATGAGCAGTTCTTC. It encodes CASSLKGSSYNEQFF.

By share, this clonotype counts as medium-sized (0.01 to 0.1%). The V call is TRBV9, the J call TRBJ2-1; tentative D call: TRBD1 (6 bases). Trimming pared 0 bases from V and 10 bases from J, leaving 17 bases between. Germline V gene data show CDR1 as SGDLS and CDR2 as YYNGEE. This CDR3 spans 15 amino acids. DNA for the CDR3: TGTGCCAGCAGCGTAGGTTTGGGTGGGCAGGGGGAGCAGTTCTTC. Protein product: CASSVGLGGQGEQFF.